The 4 T cell receptor beta chains in this list originate from one sample, sequenced in a study of blood T cell repertoires in COVID-19. TCRdb's copy holds only in-frame clones and misses some; the assay was immunoSEQ multiplex PCR. The sample holds tens of thousands of clones, 75% to 90% seen once. Sequenced input: peripheral blood. These receptors were collected from a male donor with acute or convalescent COVID-19.

The V gene is TRBV7-2, the J gene TRBJ1-1; TRBD1 might be the D (5 bases). The CDR3 totals 14 residues. Trimming shortened V by 2 bases and J by 6 bases, and 13 bases separated the two germline ends. Per germline, CDR1 SGHTA and CDR2 FQGNSA. The CDR3 coding sequence is TGTGCCAGCAGCTTAAAGCAGGGAACTGCTGAAGCTTTCTTT. Its translation: CASSLKQGTAEAFF.

The V and J genes are TRBV7-2 and TRBJ2-7; weak D call: TRBD2 (6 bases). V gave up 3 bases and J gave up 4 bases, with 13 bases separating them. The CDR3 contains 14 residues. Germline-derived CDR1 and CDR2 are SGHTA and FQGNSA. This chain's CDR3 is CASSFWGVGYEQYF. CDR3 in DNA: TGTGCCAGCAGCTTTTGGGGGGTGGGATACGAGCAGTACTTC.

V is TRBV19 and J is TRBJ1-4; D perhaps matches TRBD1 (6 bases). The V gene lost 11 bases and the J gene lost 3 bases, with 16 bases spanning the gap. CDR1 and CDR2 from the germline V gene are LNHDA and SQIVND (reference sequence). There are 14 residues in the CDR3. The CDR3 region is CAVGGAGANEKLFF. CDR3 DNA: TGTGCCGTAGGGGGGGCCGGAGCTAATGAAAAACTGTTTTTT.

This clone was seen only a few times. The DNA for the CDR3 is TGTGCCAGCAGCCAGCGTCTCACTCCTAACTATGGCTACACCTTC. Translation gives CASSQRLTPNYGYTF. The rearrangement links TRBV3-1 (or the pseudogene TRBV3-2) to TRBJ1-2, with D uncertain. CDR3 size: 15 residues. V was clipped by 3 bases and J by 0 bases, with 11 bases between them. Germline V CDR1 and CDR2: LGHDT, YNNKEL (reference sequence).